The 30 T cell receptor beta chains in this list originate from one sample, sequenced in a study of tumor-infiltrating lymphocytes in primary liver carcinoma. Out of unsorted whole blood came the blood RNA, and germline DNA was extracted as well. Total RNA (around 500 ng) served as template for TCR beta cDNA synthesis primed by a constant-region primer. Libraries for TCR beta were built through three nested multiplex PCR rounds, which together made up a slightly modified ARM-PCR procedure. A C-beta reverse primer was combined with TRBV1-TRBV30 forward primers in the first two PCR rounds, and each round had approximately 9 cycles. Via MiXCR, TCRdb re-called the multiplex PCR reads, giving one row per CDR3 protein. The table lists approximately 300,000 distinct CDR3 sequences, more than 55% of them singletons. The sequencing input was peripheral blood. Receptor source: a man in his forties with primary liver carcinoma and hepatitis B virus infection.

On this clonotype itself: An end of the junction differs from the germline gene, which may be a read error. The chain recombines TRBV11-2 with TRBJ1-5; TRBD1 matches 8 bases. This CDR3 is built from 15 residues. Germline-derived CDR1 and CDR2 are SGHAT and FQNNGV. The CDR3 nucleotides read TGTGCCAGCAGCCCGGACAGGGAAACCAATCAGCCCCAGCAATTT. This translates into CASSPDRETNQPQQF.

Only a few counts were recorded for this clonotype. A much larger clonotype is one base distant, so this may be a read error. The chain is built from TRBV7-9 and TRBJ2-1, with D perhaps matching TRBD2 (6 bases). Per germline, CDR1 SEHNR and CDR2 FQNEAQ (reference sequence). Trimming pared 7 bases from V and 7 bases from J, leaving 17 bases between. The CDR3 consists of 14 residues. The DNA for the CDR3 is TGTGCCAGCATCCGGGATAGCGGCCCTAATGAGCAGTTCTTC. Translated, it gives CASIRDSGPNEQFF.

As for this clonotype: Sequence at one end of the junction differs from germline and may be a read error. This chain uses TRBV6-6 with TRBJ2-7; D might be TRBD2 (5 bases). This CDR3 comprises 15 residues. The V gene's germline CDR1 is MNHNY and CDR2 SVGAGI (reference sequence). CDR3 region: CVSSYSGSTIYEQYF. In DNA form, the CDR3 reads TGTGTCAGCAGTTACTCGGGGTCCACAATCTACGAACAGTACTTC.

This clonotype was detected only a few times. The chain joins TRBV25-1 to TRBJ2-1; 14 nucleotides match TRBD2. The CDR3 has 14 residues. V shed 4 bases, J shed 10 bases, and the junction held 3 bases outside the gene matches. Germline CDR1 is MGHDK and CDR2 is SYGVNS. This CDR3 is CASSARLAGGEQFF. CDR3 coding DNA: TGTGCCAGCAGTGCCCGACTAGCGGGGGGGGAGCAGTTCTTC.

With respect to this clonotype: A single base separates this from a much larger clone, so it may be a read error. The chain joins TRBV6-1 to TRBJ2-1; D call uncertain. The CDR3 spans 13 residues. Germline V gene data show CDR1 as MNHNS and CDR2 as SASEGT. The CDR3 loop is CASRTSSYNGQFF. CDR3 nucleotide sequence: TGTGCTAGCCGGACGAGCTCCTACAATGGGCAGTTCTTC.

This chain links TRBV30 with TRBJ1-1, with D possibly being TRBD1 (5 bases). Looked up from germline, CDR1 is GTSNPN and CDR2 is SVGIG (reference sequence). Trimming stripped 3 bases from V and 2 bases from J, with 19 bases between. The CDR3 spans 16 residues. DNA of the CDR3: TGTGCCTGGAGCACAGGAGGCACATCCCCCAACACTGAAGCTTTCTTT. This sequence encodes CAWSTGGTSPNTEAFF.

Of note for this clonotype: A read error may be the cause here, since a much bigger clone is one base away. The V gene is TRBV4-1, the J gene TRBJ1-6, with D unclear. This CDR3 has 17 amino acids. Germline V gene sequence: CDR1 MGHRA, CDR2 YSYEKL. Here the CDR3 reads CAGSQVDLISYNSPLHF. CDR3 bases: TGCGCCGGCAGCCAAGTAGATCTGATCTCCTATAATTCACCCCTCCACTTT.

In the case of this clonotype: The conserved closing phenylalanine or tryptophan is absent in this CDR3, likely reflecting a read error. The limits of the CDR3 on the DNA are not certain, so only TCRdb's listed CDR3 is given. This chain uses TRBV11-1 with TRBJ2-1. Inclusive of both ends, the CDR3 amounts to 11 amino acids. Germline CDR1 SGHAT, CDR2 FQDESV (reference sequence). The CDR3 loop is CASSPLHEQLS.

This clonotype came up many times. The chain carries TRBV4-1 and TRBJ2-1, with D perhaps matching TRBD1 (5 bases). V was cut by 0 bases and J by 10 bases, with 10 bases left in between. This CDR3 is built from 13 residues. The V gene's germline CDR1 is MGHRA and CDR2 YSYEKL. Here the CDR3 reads CASSQDVYREQFF. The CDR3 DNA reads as TGCGCCAGCAGCCAAGATGTTTACAGGGAGCAGTTCTTC.

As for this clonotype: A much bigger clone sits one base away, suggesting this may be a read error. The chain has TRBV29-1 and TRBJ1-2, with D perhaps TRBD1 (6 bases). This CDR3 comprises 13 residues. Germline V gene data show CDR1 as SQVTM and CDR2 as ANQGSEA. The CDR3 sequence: CGVERGTARGYTF. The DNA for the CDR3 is TGCGGCGTTGAAAGGGGGACTGCCCGCGGCTACACCTTC.

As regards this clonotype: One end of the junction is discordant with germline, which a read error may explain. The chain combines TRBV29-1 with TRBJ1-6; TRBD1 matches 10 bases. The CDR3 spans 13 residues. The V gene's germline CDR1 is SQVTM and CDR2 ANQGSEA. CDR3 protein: CSVRQGAESPPHF. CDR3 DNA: TGCAGCGTCAGACAGGGGGCAGAGTCACCCCCCCACTTT.

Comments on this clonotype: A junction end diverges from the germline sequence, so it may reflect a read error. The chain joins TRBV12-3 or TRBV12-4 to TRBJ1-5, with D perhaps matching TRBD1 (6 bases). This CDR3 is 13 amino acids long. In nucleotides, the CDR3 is TGTGCCACCAGTTTAAGGGGGACGAAGCCCCAGCATTTT. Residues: CATSLRGTKPQHF.

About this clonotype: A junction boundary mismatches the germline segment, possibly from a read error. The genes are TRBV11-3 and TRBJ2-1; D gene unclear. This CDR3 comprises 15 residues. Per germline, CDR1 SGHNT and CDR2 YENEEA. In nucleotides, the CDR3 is TGTGTCAGCAACCGCCGTATTAACGAAGACAATGAGCAGTTCTTC. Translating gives CVSNRRINEDNEQFF.

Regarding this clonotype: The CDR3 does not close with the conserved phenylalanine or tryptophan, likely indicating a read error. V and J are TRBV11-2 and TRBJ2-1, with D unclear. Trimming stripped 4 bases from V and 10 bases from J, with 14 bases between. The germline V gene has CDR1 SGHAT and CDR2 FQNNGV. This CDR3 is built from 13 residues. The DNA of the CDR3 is TGTGCCAGCAGCTACGGTTACCTTATAGAGCAGTTCTTA. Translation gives CASSYGYLIEQFL.

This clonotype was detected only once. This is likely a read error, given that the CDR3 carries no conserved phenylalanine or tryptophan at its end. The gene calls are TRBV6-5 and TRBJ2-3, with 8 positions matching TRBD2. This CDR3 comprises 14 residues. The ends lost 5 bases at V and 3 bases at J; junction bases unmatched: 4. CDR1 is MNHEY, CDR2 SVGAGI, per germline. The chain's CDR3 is CASSGRGGTDTQYL. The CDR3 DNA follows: TGTGCCAGCAGTGGACGGGGGGGGACAGATACGCAGTATCTT.

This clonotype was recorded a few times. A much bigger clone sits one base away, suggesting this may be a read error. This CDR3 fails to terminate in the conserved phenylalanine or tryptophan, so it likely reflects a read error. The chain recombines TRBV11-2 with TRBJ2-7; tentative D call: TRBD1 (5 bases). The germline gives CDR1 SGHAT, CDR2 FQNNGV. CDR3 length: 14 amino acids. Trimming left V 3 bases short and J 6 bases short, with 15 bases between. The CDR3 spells CASSLSQGPLEQYL. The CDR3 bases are TGTGCCAGCAGCTTGAGCCAGGGTCCCCTCGAGCAGTACCTC.

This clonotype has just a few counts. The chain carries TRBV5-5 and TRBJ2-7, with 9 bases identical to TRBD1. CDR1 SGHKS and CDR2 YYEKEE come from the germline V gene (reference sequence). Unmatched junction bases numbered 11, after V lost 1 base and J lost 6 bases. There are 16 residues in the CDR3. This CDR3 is CASSLFAGTGSSEQYF. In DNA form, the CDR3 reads TGTGCCAGCAGCTTGTTTGCCGGGACAGGGTCGTCCGAGCAGTACTTC.

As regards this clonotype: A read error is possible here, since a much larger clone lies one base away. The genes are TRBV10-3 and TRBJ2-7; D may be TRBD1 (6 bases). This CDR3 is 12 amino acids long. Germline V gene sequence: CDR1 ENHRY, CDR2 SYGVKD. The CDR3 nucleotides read TGTGTCATTCGGACAGCAAACTACGAGCAGTACTTC. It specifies CVIRTANYEQYF.

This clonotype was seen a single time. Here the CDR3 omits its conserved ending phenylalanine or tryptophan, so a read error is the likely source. The CDR3 sequence: CASSSLRGAYNEQFL. The CDR3 DNA sequence: TGTGCCAGCAGTTCCCTCAGGGGAGCCTACAATGAGCAGTTCCTC. This chain connects TRBV28 to TRBJ2-1; a weak D match, TRBD1 (6 bases). This CDR3 has 15 amino acids. Trimming cost V 4 bases and J 2 bases, with 12 bases left between them. Germline-derived CDR1 and CDR2 are MDHEN and SYDVKM.

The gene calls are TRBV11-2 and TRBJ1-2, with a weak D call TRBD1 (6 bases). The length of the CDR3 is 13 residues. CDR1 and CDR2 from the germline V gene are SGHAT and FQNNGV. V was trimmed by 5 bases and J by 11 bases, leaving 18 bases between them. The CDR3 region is CASSADRFSGYTF. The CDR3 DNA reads TGTGCCAGCAGCGCAGACAGGTTTAGTGGATACACCTTC.

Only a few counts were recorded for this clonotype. CDR3: CASNRVQETQYF. In DNA, the CDR3 is TGTGCCAGCAACAGGGTACAAGAGACCCAGTACTTC. This chain connects TRBV7-9 to TRBJ2-5, with D maybe TRBD1 (6 bases). Per the germline V gene, CDR1 is SEHNR and CDR2 is FQNEAQ (reference sequence). The germline V and J ends were trimmed by 7 bases and 2 bases, with 8 bases remaining between them. This CDR3 comprises 12 residues.

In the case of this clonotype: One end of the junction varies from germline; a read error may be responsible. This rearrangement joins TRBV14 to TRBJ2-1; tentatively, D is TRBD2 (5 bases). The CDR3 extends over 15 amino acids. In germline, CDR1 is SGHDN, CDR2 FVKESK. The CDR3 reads CASSQVAGLSDEQFF. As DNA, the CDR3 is TGTGCCAGCAGCCAAGTTGCGGGTCTCAGTGATGAGCAATTCTTC.

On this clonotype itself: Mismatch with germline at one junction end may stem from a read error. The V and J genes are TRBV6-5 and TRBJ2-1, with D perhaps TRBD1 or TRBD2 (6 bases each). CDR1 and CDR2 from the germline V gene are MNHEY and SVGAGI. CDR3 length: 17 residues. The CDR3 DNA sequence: TGTACCAGCAGTTACTCGAGTGGCACGGGGGCCGGGAATGAGCAGTTCTTC. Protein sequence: CTSSYSSGTGAGNEQFF.

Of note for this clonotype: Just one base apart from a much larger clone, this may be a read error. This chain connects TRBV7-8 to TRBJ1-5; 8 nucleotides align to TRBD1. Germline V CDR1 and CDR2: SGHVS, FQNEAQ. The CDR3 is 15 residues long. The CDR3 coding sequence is TGTACCAGCAGCTCAGGACAGGGAAGCAATCAGCCCCAGCATTTT. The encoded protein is CTSSSGQGSNQPQHF.

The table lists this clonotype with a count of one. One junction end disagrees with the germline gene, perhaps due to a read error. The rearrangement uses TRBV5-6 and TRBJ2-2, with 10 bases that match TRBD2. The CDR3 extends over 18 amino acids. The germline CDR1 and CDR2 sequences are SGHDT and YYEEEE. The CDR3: CASSPWALAGVRTVELFF. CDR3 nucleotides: TGTGCCAGCAGTCCATGGGCCCTAGCGGGAGTCAGGACCGTGGAGCTGTTTTTT. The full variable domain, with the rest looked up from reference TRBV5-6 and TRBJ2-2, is DAGVTQSPTHLIKTRGQQVTLRCSPKSGHDTVSWYQQALGQGPQFIFQYYEEEERQRGNFPDRFSGHQFPNYSSELNVNALLLGDSALYLCASSPWALAGVRTVELFFGEGSRLTVL.

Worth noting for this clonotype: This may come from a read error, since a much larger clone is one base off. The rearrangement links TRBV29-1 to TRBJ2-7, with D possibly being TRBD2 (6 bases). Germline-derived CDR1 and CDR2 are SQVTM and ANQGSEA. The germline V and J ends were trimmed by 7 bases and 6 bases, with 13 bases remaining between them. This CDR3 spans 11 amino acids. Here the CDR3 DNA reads TGCAGCGGACTAGAGGGAGCCGAGCAGTACTTC. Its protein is CSGLEGAEQYF.

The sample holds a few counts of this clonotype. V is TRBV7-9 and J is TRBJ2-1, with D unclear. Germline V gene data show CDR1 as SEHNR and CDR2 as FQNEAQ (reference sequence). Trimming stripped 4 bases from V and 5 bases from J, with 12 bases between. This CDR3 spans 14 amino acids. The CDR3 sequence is CASSSDTAHNEQFF. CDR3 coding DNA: TGTGCCAGCAGCTCAGACACTGCCCACAATGAGCAGTTCTTC.

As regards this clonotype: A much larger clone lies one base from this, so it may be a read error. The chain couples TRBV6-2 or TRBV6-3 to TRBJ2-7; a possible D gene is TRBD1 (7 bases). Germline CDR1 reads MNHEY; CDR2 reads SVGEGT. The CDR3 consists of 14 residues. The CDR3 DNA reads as TGTGCCAGCAGGCGGGACAGCCCCTCCTACGAGAAGTACTTC. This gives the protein CASRRDSPSYEKYF.

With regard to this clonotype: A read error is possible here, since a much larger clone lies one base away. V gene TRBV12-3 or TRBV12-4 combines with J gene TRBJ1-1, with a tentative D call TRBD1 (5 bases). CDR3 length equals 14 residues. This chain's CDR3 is CASSFRTPDTEVFF. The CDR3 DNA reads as TGTGCCAGCAGTTTCCGCACCCCGGACACTGAAGTTTTCTTT.

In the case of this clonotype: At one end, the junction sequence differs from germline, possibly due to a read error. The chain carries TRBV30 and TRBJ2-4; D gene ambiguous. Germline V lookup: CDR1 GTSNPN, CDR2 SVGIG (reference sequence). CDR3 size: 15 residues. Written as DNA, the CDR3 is TGTCCCTGGAGTGTAAAGGTACTAGCCAAAAACATTCAGTACTTC. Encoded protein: CPWSVKVLAKNIQYF. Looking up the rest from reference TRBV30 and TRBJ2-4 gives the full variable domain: SQTIHQWPATLVQPVGSPLSLECTVEGTSNPNLYWYRQAAGRGLQLLFYSVGIGQISSEVPQNLSASRPQDRQFILSSKKLLLSDSGFYLCPWSVKVLAKNIQYFGAGTRLSVL.